This is a list of T cell receptor beta chains from one sample in a study of blood T cell repertoires in COVID-19. Generated by immunoSEQ multiplex PCR, the TCRdb table keeps only in-frame clones and is missing some. The sample gives about 51,000 clones, just over 85% of which show up once; about 4.2% is in the top ten. The specimen was peripheral blood. All receptors derive from a man aged 80 or over with active COVID-19. The CDR3 runs from the conserved cysteine through the conserved F or W. Fields, in order: D gene, clone size, J gene, V gene, CDR3 protein, CDR3 DNA. A D gene is named only where the DNA matches it firmly. Only some rows state a clone size, as once, few, many or a class for expanded clones.

TRBD2 - TRBJ2-7 TRBV9 CASSPPGGRGDEQYF TGTGCCAGCAGCCCCCCAGGCGGGAGAGGCGACGAGCAGTACTTC
TRBD1 - TRBJ1-5 TRBV12-5 CASGPSGGSQPQHF TGTGCTAGTGGTCCCTCAGGGGGCAGTCAGCCCCAGCATTTT
- - TRBJ2-7 TRBV28 CASSPGFPYEQYF TGTGCCAGCAGTCCAGGGTTCCCCTACGAGCAGTACTTC
- - TRBJ2-7 TRBV5-1 CASSPDNYEQYF TGCGCCAGCAGCCCAGATAACTACGAGCAGTACTTC
- - TRBJ2-5 TRBV28 CASLRESRLETQYF TGTGCCAGCCTCAGGGAATCTCGGCTAGAGACCCAGTACTTC
- once TRBJ2-2 TRBV14 CASSAGLIYTGELFF TGTGCCAGCAGCGCGGGACTTATTTACACCGGGGAGCTGTTTTTT
TRBD1 few TRBJ2-7 TRBV28 CASSLDRWGSSYEQYF TGTGCCAGCAGTTTGGACAGGTGGGGAAGCTCCTACGAGCAGTACTTC
- - TRBJ1-3 TRBV9 CASSVGQGGSGNTIYF TGTGCCAGCAGCGTAGGTCAGGGTGGGTCAGGAAACACCATATATTTT
- - TRBJ1-6 TRBV18 CASSPAGYNSPLHF TGTGCCAGCTCACCAGCAGGCTATAATTCACCCCTCCACTTT
- - TRBJ2-1 TRBV24-1 CATSGLPKSGYNEQFF TGTGCCACCAGTGGCCTTCCCAAGTCCGGCTACAATGAGCAGTTCTTC
- - TRBJ1-2 TRBV12-3/TRBV12-4 CASSLAGYGYTF TGTGCCAGCAGTTTGGCGGGCTATGGCTACACCTTC
TRBD1 - TRBJ2-1 TRBV5-1 CASSPTGTGGMYEQFF TGCGCCAGCAGCCCTACCGGGACAGGGGGTATGTATGAGCAGTTCTTC
TRBD1 - TRBJ1-4 TRBV3-1/TRBV3-2 CASSQRQGARTNEKLFF TGTGCCAGCAGCCAACGACAGGGGGCGAGGACTAATGAAAAACTGTTTTTT
- - TRBJ2-7 TRBV4-3 CASSQEALAPRQYF TGCGCCAGCAGCCAAGAAGCCCTAGCCCCTCGGCAGTACTTC
- - TRBJ2-1 TRBV12-3/TRBV12-4 CASSYGPREQFF TGTGCCAGCAGTTATGGTCCCAGGGAGCAGTTCTTC
- - TRBJ2-7 TRBV10-3 CAIAQGRANEQYF TGTGCCATCGCTCAGGGGAGGGCCAACGAGCAGTACTTC
- - TRBJ2-7 TRBV4-1 CASSQDRDTPTYF TGCGCCAGCAGCCAAGATAGGGACACCCCTACGTACTTC
TRBD1 - TRBJ2-7 TRBV28 CASSAWTGTDF TGTGCCAGCAGTGCCTGGACAGGGACTGACTTC
- - TRBJ1-2 TRBV7-6 CASSLLPGGESNYGYTF TGTGCCAGCAGCTTACTTCCCGGGGGGGAGTCTAACTATGGCTACACCTTC
- - TRBJ1-4 TRBV30 CAWSVGGKLFF TGTGCCTGGAGTGTCGGAGGGAAACTGTTTTTT
TRBD1 - TRBJ2-1 TRBV11-2 CASSNPQGANEQFF TGTGCCAGCAGCAACCCACAGGGGGCGAATGAGCAGTTCTTC
- - TRBJ2-1 TRBV7-8 CASSLGDWKIF TGTGCCAGCAGCTTGGGGGACTGGAAGATCTTC
TRBD1 - TRBJ2-6 TRBV28 CASSQTGVSWANVLTF TGTGCCAGCAGTCAAACAGGGGTTTCCTGGGCCAACGTCCTGACTTTC
- - TRBJ1-2 TRBV18 CASSQRLENYGYTF TGTGCCAGCTCCCAACGTCTAGAAAACTATGGCTACACCTTC
- - TRBJ1-2 TRBV28 CASSPHILRGAYTF TGTGCCAGCAGCCCGCACATACTAAGGGGCGCGTACACCTTC
- - TRBJ1-2 TRBV7-9 CASSLAEGKANYGYTF TGTGCCAGCAGCTTAGCGGAGGGAAAAGCTAACTATGGCTACACCTTC
- - TRBJ1-2 TRBV4-3 CASSQGRQAMGGYTF TGCGCCAGCAGCCAAGGACGTCAGGCCATGGGTGGCTACACCTTC
TRBD2 - TRBJ2-1 TRBV7-9 CASSREGLAGGLAKNEQFF TGTGCCAGCAGCCGCGAGGGACTAGCGGGAGGTCTAGCGAAAAATGAGCAGTTCTTC
- - TRBJ2-5 TRBV7-2 CASSLTVRERETQYF TGTGCCAGCAGCTTAACGGTACGGGAGCGGGAGACCCAGTACTTC
TRBD2 - TRBJ2-7 TRBV11-2 CASSRVGGRGEQYF TGTGCCAGCAGCCGGGTTGGTGGGAGGGGCGAGCAGTACTTC
TRBD1 - TRBJ2-2 TRBV27 CASSLGTGGAGNTGELFF TGTGCCAGCAGTTTAGGGACAGGGGGCGCGGGGAACACCGGGGAGCTGTTTTTT
TRBD2 - TRBJ2-1 TRBV12-5 CASDKSLATFDNEQFF TGTGCTAGTGATAAATCACTAGCGACGTTCGACAATGAGCAGTTCTTC
TRBD1 once TRBJ2-1 TRBV7-9 CASSFRGHHNEQFF TGTGCCAGCAGCTTCAGGGGGCACCACAATGAGCAGTTCTTC
- - TRBJ2-7 TRBV18 CASSPSGVEQYF TGTGCCAGCTCCCCCTCGGGGGTCGAGCAGTACTTC
TRBD1 - TRBJ1-1 TRBV28 CASRFGQGAFF TGTGCCAGCAGATTTGGACAGGGTGCTTTCTTT
TRBD2 - TRBJ2-7 TRBV5-4 CASSSPLAGGPYEQYF TGTGCCAGCAGCTCCCCGCTAGCGGGAGGACCCTACGAGCAGTACTTC
- once TRBJ2-1 TRBV19 CASSMGLLSYNEQFF TGTGCCAGTAGTATGGGACTTCTATCCTACAATGAGCAGTTCTTC
- few TRBJ2-7 TRBV7-9 CASSLGLVPYEQYF TGTGCCAGCAGCTTAGGACTAGTTCCCTACGAGCAGTACTTC
TRBD2 once TRBJ2-2 TRBV2 CASNPSGRGGELFF TGTGCCAGCAATCCTAGCGGGAGGGGCGGGGAGCTGTTTTTT
TRBD2 - TRBJ2-1 TRBV29-1 CSSGLAGGLYNEQFF TGCAGCTCAGGACTAGCGGGAGGCTTATACAATGAGCAGTTCTTC
TRBD2 - TRBJ2-3 TRBV7-9 CASSLLSGGLDTQYF TGTGCCAGCAGCTTACTCAGCGGGGGACTAGATACGCAGTATTTT
TRBD1 - TRBJ1-5 TRBV2 CASSEQGAGPQHF TGTGCCAGCAGTGAACAGGGGGCCGGGCCCCAGCATTTT
TRBD1 - TRBJ1-2 TRBV5-1 CASSPDREGYGYTF TGCGCCAGCAGCCCGGACAGGGAAGGTTATGGCTACACCTTC
TRBD2 - TRBJ2-5 TRBV9 CASSTSGQETQYF TGTGCCAGCAGTACTAGCGGGCAAGAGACCCAGTACTTC
- - TRBJ1-2 TRBV7-9 CASSTTDIYGYTF TGTGCCAGCAGCACAACGGACATTTATGGCTACACCTTC
- - TRBJ1-3 TRBV11-3 CASSLQGENTIYF TGTGCCAGCAGCCTACAGGGCGAAAACACCATATATTTT
- once TRBJ2-1 TRBV5-1 CASSFGNTGHGGNEQFF TGCGCCAGCAGCTTCGGTAACACGGGCCATGGGGGGAATGAGCAGTTCTTC
- - TRBJ1-5 TRBV21-1 CASSSSVADYSNQPQHF TGTGCCAGCAGCTCAAGCGTGGCAGATTATAGCAATCAGCCCCAGCATTTT
TRBD2 - TRBJ2-1 TRBV19 CASSMGRGLAGSPEQFF TGTGCCAGTAGTATGGGCCGAGGTCTAGCGGGATCCCCTGAGCAGTTCTTC
TRBD2 - TRBJ2-1 TRBV10-3 CAISEYDPGTSGYNEQFF TGTGCCATCAGTGAGTATGACCCCGGGACTAGCGGTTACAATGAGCAGTTCTTC
TRBD1 - TRBJ1-6 TRBV5-1 CASTLDRASPLHF TGCGCCAGCACCCTAGACAGGGCTTCACCCCTCCACTTT
- - TRBJ1-1 TRBV11-2 CASSPGQQANTEAFF TGTGCCAGCAGCCCGGGCCAACAGGCGAACACTGAAGCTTTCTTT
- few TRBJ1-2 TRBV4-1 CASSQLFSREDYGYTF TGCGCCAGCAGCCAATTGTTTAGCAGGGAAGACTATGGCTACACCTTC
TRBD2 - TRBJ2-3 TRBV15 CATSRENVWREEGDTQYF TGTGCCACCAGCAGAGAAAACGTCTGGCGGGAGGAGGGAGATACGCAGTATTTT
- - TRBJ2-2 TRBV11-2 CASSLVAGTNTGELFF TGTGCCAGCAGCTTAGTTGCGGGAACGAACACCGGGGAGCTGTTTTTT